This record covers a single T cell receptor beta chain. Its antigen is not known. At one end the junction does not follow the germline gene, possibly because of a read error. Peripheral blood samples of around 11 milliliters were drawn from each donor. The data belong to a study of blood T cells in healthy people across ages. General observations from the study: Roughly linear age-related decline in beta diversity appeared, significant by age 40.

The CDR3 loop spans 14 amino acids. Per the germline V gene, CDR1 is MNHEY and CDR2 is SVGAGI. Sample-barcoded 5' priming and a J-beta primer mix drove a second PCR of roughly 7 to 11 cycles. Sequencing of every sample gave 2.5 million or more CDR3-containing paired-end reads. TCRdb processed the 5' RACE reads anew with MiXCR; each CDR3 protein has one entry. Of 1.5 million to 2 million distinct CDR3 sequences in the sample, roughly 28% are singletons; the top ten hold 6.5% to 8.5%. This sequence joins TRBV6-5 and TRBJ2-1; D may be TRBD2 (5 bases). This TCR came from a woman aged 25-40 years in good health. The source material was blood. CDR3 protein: CASAPPGSYNKQFF. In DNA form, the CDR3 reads TGTGCCAGCGCACCTCCGGGGTCCTACAATAAGCAGTTCTTC.